The next 27 T cell receptor beta chains were all read from a single sample in a study of shared clonotypes between healthy human individuals. Assay used: immunoSEQ multiplex PCR; TCRdb lists only in-frame clones, some missing. The table has 2.3 million or so clones, 80% to 95% seen once. The sequenced sample was naive CD4+ T cells from PBMCs. Subset here: CD45RA+ positively selected. The receptors shown here come from a man between 18 and 29 years old in good health. Some clones in this sample may be carry-over from other donors' samples.

The CDR3 bases are TGTGCCAGCAGCGCCCGGGACAGATGGAACGAGCAGTACTTC. It is translated as CASSARDRWNEQYF. The chain employs TRBV2 and TRBJ2-7; 7 bases agree with TRBD1. The germline V gene encodes CDR1 SNHLY and CDR2 FYNNEI. Germline trimming cut 6 bases from V and 5 bases from J; bases unmatched to any gene: 10. The CDR3 runs 14 residues. The full variable domain, completed using reference TRBV2 and TRBJ2-7, is EPEVTQTPSHQVTQMGQEVILRCVPISNHLYFYWYRQILGQKVEFLVSFYNNEISEKSEIFDDQFSVERPDGSNFTLKIRSTKLEDSAMYFCASSARDRWNEQYFGPGTRLTVT.

The chain employs TRBV9 and TRBJ2-7, with 7 nucleotides matching TRBD2. Trimming at V came to 6 bases and at J to 1 base, leaving 10 bases not matched to a gene. The CDR3 consists of 15 residues. Germline lookup yields CDR1 SGDLS and CDR2 YYNGEE. CDR3 region: CASTMGLPLSYEQYF. The CDR3 bases are TGTGCCAGCACTATGGGACTACCGTTGTCCTACGAGCAGTACTTC. Variable domain in full (rest from reference TRBV9 and TRBJ2-7): DSGVTQTPKHLITATGQRVTLRCSPRSGDLSVYWYQQSLDQGLQFLIQYYNGEERAKGNILERFSAQQFPDLHSELNLSSLELGDSALYFCASTMGLPLSYEQYFGPGTRLTVT.

The genes are TRBV4-1 and TRBJ2-7, with 7 nucleotides matching TRBD1. The CDR3 is 16 amino acids. CDR1 is MGHRA and CDR2 is YSYEKL in the germline V gene. V dropped 2 bases and J dropped 0; count of bases not matched to a gene: 7. The CDR3 sequence is CASSQIRQGFSYEQYF. Here the CDR3 DNA reads TGCGCCAGCAGCCAAATACGACAGGGCTTCTCCTACGAGCAGTACTTC.

To note about this clone: This sample also contains other DNA sequences that code for the same CDR3. The rearrangement links TRBV7-9 to TRBJ1-1, with D unresolved. The germline V gene encodes CDR1 SEHNR and CDR2 FQNEAQ (reference sequence). The CDR3 extends over 11 amino acids. Trimming took 5 bases from V and 11 from J, leaving 12 bases between them. CDR3 sequence: CASSPGGRAFF. In DNA form, the CDR3 reads TGTGCCAGCAGCCCCGGCGGTAGGGCTTTCTTT.

The genes are TRBV5-4 and TRBJ2-3; the D gene is possibly TRBD2 (6 bases). Germline V CDR1 and CDR2: SGHNT, YYREEE (reference sequence). The CDR3 has 14 residues. Trimming stripped 3 bases from V and 8 bases from J, with 16 bases between. This CDR3 reads CASSSPREDTTQYF. The CDR3 DNA follows: TGTGCCAGCAGCTCCCCCAGGGAGGACACTACGCAGTATTTT.

V is TRBV5-6 and J is TRBJ2-2; D gene ambiguous. V was pared by 0 bases and J by 5 bases, with 14 bases between. CDR1 and CDR2 from the germline V gene are SGHDT and YYEEEE. The CDR3 sequence is 16 residues long. CDR3 protein: CASSLALGSFTGELFF. Here the CDR3 DNA reads TGTGCCAGCAGCTTGGCCCTGGGCAGCTTTACCGGGGAGCTGTTTTTT.

The J gene is TRBJ2-7, the V gene TRBV5-1; D might be TRBD1 or TRBD2, each matching 5 bases. V lost 4 bases and J 5 bases, leaving 13 bases between the germline ends. The CDR3 length is 13 residues. Germline values: CDR1 SGHRS, CDR2 YFSETQ. Here the CDR3 reads CASSPGTPNEQYF. The CDR3 bases are TGCGCCAGCAGCCCCGGGACCCCCAACGAGCAGTACTTC.

The chain uses TRBV28 and TRBJ2-3, with 10 positions matching TRBD2. Germline V lookup: CDR1 MDHEN, CDR2 SYDVKM. The length of the CDR3 is 17 residues. V was clipped by 3 bases and J by 3 bases; unmatched bases: 9. The CDR3: CASSFHISSGGTDTQYF. CDR3 nucleotide sequence: TGTGCCAGCAGTTTCCACATTTCTAGCGGGGGAACAGATACGCAGTATTTT.

The chain carries TRBV29-1 and TRBJ1-1, with D perhaps matching TRBD1 (6 bases). Trimming pared 5 bases from V and 7 bases from J, leaving 11 bases between. There are 11 residues in the CDR3. Germline loops: CDR1 SQVTM, CDR2 ANQGSEA. The CDR3 sequence is CSVHRTDEAFF. For the CDR3, the DNA is TGCAGCGTTCACAGGACAGATGAAGCTTTCTTT.

This clone was observed once. The rearrangement links TRBV5-6 to TRBJ1-3, with TRBD1 matching 7 bases. CDR1 SGHDT and CDR2 YYEEEE come from the germline V gene. This CDR3 is built from 14 residues. With 4 bases clipped from V and 3 bases from J, the junction kept 4 bases outside the gene matches. The DNA for the CDR3 is TGTGCCAGCAGCCCAGGGACAGTTGGAAACACCATATATTTT. Amino acids: CASSPGTVGNTIYF.

The chain has TRBV18 and TRBJ1-1; D remains unclear. This CDR3 region has 15 residues. In germline, CDR1 is KGHSH, CDR2 LQKENI. Trimming pared 8 bases from V and 1 base from J, leaving 17 bases between. CDR3 residues: CASRNNAGRNTEAFF. Here the CDR3 DNA reads TGTGCCAGCCGCAATAATGCAGGAAGGAACACTGAAGCTTTCTTT.

The CDR3 DNA reads as TGTGCCAGCGATAGGGGACATGGCTACACCTTC. Translation: CASDRGHGYTF. V and J are TRBV19 and TRBJ1-2, with D tentatively TRBD1 (5 bases). The length of the CDR3 is 11 residues. Per the germline V gene, CDR1 is LNHDA and CDR2 is SQIVND (reference sequence). Trimming left V 9 bases short and J 6 bases short, with 11 bases between. The complete variable domain, with remaining parts taken from reference TRBV19 and TRBJ1-2, reads DGGITQSPKYLFRKEGQNVTLSCEQNLNHDAMYWYRQDPGQGLRLIYYSQIVNDFQKGDIAEGYSVSREKKESFPLTVTSAQKNPTAFYLCASDRGHGYTFGSGTRLTVV.

This chain links TRBV5-1 with TRBJ2-7, with D tentatively TRBD2 (6 bases). The CDR3 covers 13 residues. The germline V and J ends were trimmed by 5 bases and 2 bases, with 11 bases remaining between them. CDR1 SGHRS and CDR2 YFSETQ come from the germline V gene. The CDR3, as DNA: TGCGCCAGCAGTAGAGGACTAACCTACGAGCAGTACTTC. Encoded protein: CASSRGLTYEQYF.

The chain couples TRBV4-2 to TRBJ1-1; D may be TRBD1 (6 bases). The CDR3 consists of 15 residues. CDR1 LGHNA and CDR2 YNFKEQ come from the germline V gene. Trimming cost V 3 bases and J 1 base, with 12 bases left between them. CDR3 amino acids: CASSHPGQKNTEAFF. CDR3 DNA sequence: TGTGCCAGCAGCCATCCGGGACAAAAGAACACTGAAGCTTTCTTT.

The chain employs TRBV9 and TRBJ2-1, with 8 bases fitting TRBD2. V lost 2 bases to trimming and J lost 0 bases; unmatched junction nucleotides: 4. Germline V gene sequence: CDR1 SGDLS, CDR2 YYNGEE. The CDR3 contains 16 residues. In nucleotides, the CDR3 is TGTGCCAGCAGCGTCCAGCGGGAGAGCTCCTACAATGAGCAGTTCTTC. Protein product: CASSVQRESSYNEQFF.

The table lists this clone with a count of one. The rearrangement uses TRBV4-1 and TRBJ2-2, with unresolved D. This CDR3 is built from 16 residues. Trimming removed 3 bases at V and 0 bases at J, with 11 bases between. Germline values: CDR1 MGHRA, CDR2 YSYEKL. The CDR3, as DNA: TGCGCCAGCAGCCACCTATGGTCCGCGAACACCGGGGAGCTGTTTTTT. Translating gives CASSHLWSANTGELFF.

V is TRBV7-9 and J is TRBJ2-7; D uncertain. Per germline, CDR1 SEHNR and CDR2 FQNEAQ (reference sequence). This CDR3 has 13 residues. V shed 5 bases and J shed 6 bases, with 14 bases lying between them. For the CDR3, the DNA is TGTGCCAGCAGCGTCCCCCATATCTCCGAGCAGTACTTC. It codes for CASSVPHISEQYF.

This chain joins TRBV7-2 and TRBJ1-2; D possibly corresponds to TRBD1 (6 bases). V was trimmed by 1 base and J by 7 bases, leaving 16 bases between them. Germline V gene sequence: CDR1 SGHTA, CDR2 FQGNSA. The CDR3 is 15 amino acids. The chain's CDR3 is CASSLVGQGLSGYTF. CDR3 in DNA: TGTGCCAGCAGCTTAGTTGGGCAGGGGCTGAGTGGCTACACCTTC. The full variable domain, its missing parts supplied by reference TRBV7-2 and TRBJ1-2, is GAGVSQSPSNKVTEKGKDVELRCDPISGHTALYWYRQSLGQGLEFLIYFQGNSAPDKSGLPSDRFSAERTGGSVSTLTIQRTQQEDSAVYLCASSLVGQGLSGYTFGSGTRLTVV.

In DNA, the CDR3 is TGTGCCAGCAGTGAGGCAGGGGCGCGGGGACAGCCCCAGCATTTT. Translated, it gives CASSEAGARGQPQHF. V is TRBV25-1 and J is TRBJ1-5; TRBD1 is a possible D gene (6 bases). Per the germline V gene, CDR1 is MGHDK and CDR2 is SYGVNS. Trimming removed 3 bases from V and 7 bases from J, with 16 bases in between. CDR3 length equals 15 residues. The whole variable domain, remainder taken from reference TRBV25-1 and TRBJ1-5, is EADIYQTPRYLVIGTGKKITLECSQTMGHDKMYWYQQDPGMELHLIHYSYGVNSTEKGDLSSESTVSRIRTEHFPLTLESARPSHTSQYLCASSEAGARGQPQHFGDGTRLSIL.

In the case of this clone: This sample includes further DNA sequences coding for the same CDR3. The chain has TRBV5-1 and TRBJ2-5; D possibly matches TRBD1 or TRBD2 (5 bases each). Trimming removed 1 base from V and 1 base from J, with 8 bases in between. CDR1 and CDR2 (germline): SGHRS, YFSETQ. The CDR3 has 14 residues. Written as DNA, the CDR3 is TGCGCCAGCAGCTTGACCGGGACCCAAGAGACCCAGTACTTC. Translation: CASSLTGTQETQYF.

This rearrangement joins TRBV2 to TRBJ2-5; 7 bases are shared with TRBD2. The CDR3 totals 12 residues. From germline, CDR1 is SNHLY and CDR2 FYNNEI. V gave up 8 bases and J gave up 5 bases; unmatched junction bases: 5. CDR3 sequence: CASGLERETQYF. For the CDR3, the DNA is TGTGCCAGCGGACTAGAAAGGGAGACCCAGTACTTC.

This clone was seen more than once but under ten times. The rearrangement joins TRBV28 to TRBJ1-1; the D is unclear. Germline lookup yields CDR1 MDHEN and CDR2 SYDVKM. V was pared by 3 bases and J by 4 bases, with 9 bases between. The CDR3 runs 13 residues. The CDR3 region has the DNA TGTGCCAGCAGTTTCCGGACTTCCACTGAAGCTTTCTTT. Its protein product is CASSFRTSTEAFF.

The V call is TRBV14, the J call TRBJ2-1; D is ambiguous. CDR1 is SGHDN and CDR2 is FVKESK in the germline V gene. CDR3 length: 15 residues. V was trimmed by 4 bases and J by 2 bases, leaving 12 bases between them. CDR3 sequence reads: CASSRTPTAYNEQFF. CDR3 nucleotides: TGTGCCAGCAGCCGGACCCCCACCGCCTACAATGAGCAGTTCTTC. The complete variable domain, with remaining parts taken from reference TRBV14 and TRBJ2-1, reads EAGVTQFPSHSVIEKGQTVTLRCDPISGHDNLYWYRRVMGKEIKFLLHFVKESKQDESGMPNNRFLAERTGGTYSTLKVQPAELEDSGVYFCASSRTPTAYNEQFFGPGTRLTVL.

The genes are TRBV2 and TRBJ1-2, with 10 bases identical to TRBD1. Germline CDR1 is SNHLY and CDR2 is FYNNEI. This CDR3 is 15 amino acids long. The V and J ends lost 5 bases and 7 bases, in that order; junction bases with no gene match: 10. The chain's CDR3 is CASSSRTGGGGGYTF. CDR3 nucleotide sequence: TGTGCCAGCAGTTCCCGGACAGGGGGTGGTGGTGGCTACACCTTC.

The chain combines TRBV4-3 with TRBJ2-5; D might be TRBD1 (5 bases). The germline V gene encodes CDR1 LGHNA and CDR2 YSLEER. This CDR3 is 15 amino acids long. Deletions cut 1 base from V and 1 base from J, with 10 bases between. The CDR3 reads CASSQGWGFQETQYF. In DNA, the CDR3 is TGCGCCAGCAGCCAAGGCTGGGGCTTCCAAGAGACCCAGTACTTC.

The chain uses TRBV7-2 and TRBJ2-2, with 9 bases that match TRBD2. The CDR3 runs to 16 residues. V trimming: 5 bases; J trimming: 0 bases; junction bases outside the gene matches: 4. The germline V gene has CDR1 SGHTA and CDR2 FQGNSA. CDR3 in DNA: TGTGCCAGCAGCCCGGCGGGAGGGCCGAACACCGGGGAGCTGTTTTTT. It codes for CASSPAGGPNTGELFF.

This clone has only a few counts. The V and J genes are TRBV16 and TRBJ1-5; a possible D gene is TRBD1 (6 bases). CDR3 length: 17 amino acids. In germline, CDR1 is KGHSY, CDR2 FQNENV. The V gene lost 4 bases and the J gene lost 0 bases, with 16 bases spanning the gap. The CDR3 here is CASSPLRQGSSNQPQHF. The CDR3 DNA is TGTGCCAGCAGCCCCTTAAGGCAGGGGTCTAGCAATCAGCCCCAGCATTTT.